This paragraph covers one T cell receptor beta chain sequence. This clonotype was counted ten times or more. The antigen this receptor binds is unknown. No base quality values were provided; no much bigger clone lies one nucleotide off. The data are from a study of blood T cells in healthy people across ages (dated by TCRdb to the mid-2010s). For the wider study: Template switching captured roughly one uniquely barcoded TCR beta cDNA molecule per two T cells in model experiments. To track age-related changes in TCR beta repertoire diversity, the study relied on deep sequencing normalized with unique cDNA molecular identifiers. Donors were grouped into four age groups: young (average approximately 15 years), middle-aged (roughly 38), aged (approximately 58) and long-lived (around 82). To avoid experimental bias, donors of different ages were randomly spread across the sequencing lanes. Using the same blood draw, the study looked at two additional independent replicas of 1 million unique cDNA reads for two donors, one aged 18 to 30 and the other aged 80 or older. The paper's findings and limits, for the study overall: Since profiling was done on bulk unsorted PBMCs, naive and antigen-experienced compartments could not be conclusively compared. As age increased, observed TCR beta diversity per million T cells dropped in a roughly linear way, and a significant reduction was already evident by age roughly 40. Compared with the aged group, more naive CD4+ T cells, fewer expanded clones and increased TCR diversity were shown by the long-lived group, suggesting age selection. Total diversity estimates from one million sequenced T cells were considered lower bounds and underestimates. Because donor CMV infection status was unknown, age-related changes in expanded clonotypes were potentially confounded. The percentage of naive T cells measured by flow cytometry correlated strongly with observed TCR beta diversity.

The library was obtained by 5' RACE. TCRdb records Illumina HiSeq 2500 as the sequencer. A second PCR of 7 to 11 cycles was performed with a sample-barcoded 5' primer and a J-beta primer mix. Each TCR beta cDNA molecule received a unique molecular identifier from a template-switch 5' adaptor carrying 12 random nucleotides. At least 2.5 million CDR3-containing paired-end reads were obtained from each sample. The Mint cDNA synthesis kit, primed by a TRBC-specific oligonucleotide, was used to synthesize first-strand cDNA from all RNA. After uracil-DNA glycosylase treatment, a first 18-cycle PCR used universal primers M1SS and BC2_uni_R on all cDNA. The study's own analysis went as follows. For normalization, 1 million high-quality reads, each with a distinct molecular identifier, were randomly selected from each sample. Reads sharing molecular identifiers were discarded rather than binned into consensus sequences. MiTCR, set to a Q25 quality threshold and the strictest error-elimination algorithm, was used for CDR3 identification, clonotype clustering and error correction. A nonparametric unseen species model using Euler transformation provided a lower-bound estimate of total TCR beta diversity. TCRdb reanalyzed the raw reads on its own, using fastp at Q25 for trimming and MiXCR for clone calling, and kept in-frame beta chains. Each record represents a unique CDR3 protein, reported with the most common genes and DNA among its rows. Clone size and V and J calls follow TCRdb, not the original study. The sample data list 850,000 to 1,000,000 distinct CDR3 sequences, and around 49% of these were observed just once. Of the sample, 10% to 15% falls within the top ten clones.

Donors were 39 systemically healthy Caucasian individuals from Russia aged roughly 6 to 100 years. Ten milliliters of peripheral blood were drawn from each donor into EDTA-treated Vacutainer tubes. Ficoll-Paque density-gradient centrifugation was used to isolate PBMCs, with at least 7 million per sample. Total RNA, at least 6 micrograms per sample, was extracted from PBMCs with Trizol reagent. Naive CD45RAhigh/CD27high T cell percentages were measured by flow cytometry on a PBMC aliquot from every donor. Its CDR3 holds 13 amino acids, cysteine through phenylalanine. The only DNA kept is the CDR3, 39 bases in frame from the first base. V trim: 6 bases; J trim: 4 bases; unmatched bases: 3.

This TCR came from a man between 25 and 39 years old in good health. Sequenced input: blood. This sequence uses TRBV12-3 or TRBV12-4 and TRBJ2-1; 7 central bases correspond to TRBD2. The CDR3 protein sequence reads: CASSFGGYNEQFF. The nucleotide sequence is TGTGCCAGCAGCTTCGGGGGGTACAATGAGCAGTTCTTC.